The clone carrying this T cell receptor (beta chain) turned up a few times. Its matching antigen is unknown. Uncontrolled infections, other autoimmune diseases, pregnancy or lactation led to exclusion of patients. CDR3 length: 15 residues. Germline CDR1 and CDR2: SGHRS and YFSETQ. Trimming left V 4 bases short and J 8 bases short, with 18 bases between. This entry comes from a study of T cells in Graves' hyperthyroidism and ophthalmopathy. The study's findings and limits: Appearing also in blood were most of the thyroid clonotypes expanded above 0.001.

Template material for amplifying TCR beta CDR3 regions consisted of RNA transcripts. In the first-round RT-PCR of the TCR CDR3, the HTBI primer set was used. TCRdb fed the multiplex PCR reads into MiXCR, producing one record per CDR3 protein. The sample lists approximately 690,000 distinct CDR3 sequences; less than 25% were seen once. Sequenced sample: blood. The source of this sequence is a man aged 30 to 45 with Graves' ophthalmopathy. V usage is TRBV5-1 and J usage is TRBJ1-4; D remains ambiguous. CDR3 bases: TGCGCCAGCAGCGCCTCCGGGAATTGGCGGGAAAAACTGTTTTTT. Translated: CASSASGNWREKLFF. The whole variable domain, remainder taken from reference TRBV5-1 and TRBJ1-4, is KAGVTQTPRYLIKTRGQQVTLSCSPISGHRSVSWYQQTPGQGLQFLFEYFSETQRNKGNFPGRFSGRQFSNSRSEMNVSTLELGDSALYLCASSASGNWREKLFFGSGTQLSVL.